This T cell receptor (beta chain) was sequenced for a study of type 1 regulatory T cells. TCRdb analysed the reads with MiXCR anew, one entry per CDR3 protein. The data show 63,000 or so distinct CDR3 sequences, about 48% seen once. Concerning this clonotype itself: Its antigen is unknown. The junction departs from the called germline gene at one end, perhaps through a read error.

This CDR3 comprises 15 residues. Germline values: CDR1 LGHNA, CDR2 YNFKEQ. The TCR originated in a human donor in good health. The rearrangement uses TRBV4-2 and TRBJ1-2; D gene ambiguous. The source material was cultured non-Tr1 T cells, either the whole culture or a sorted T cell fraction (not recorded which). The CDR3 loop reads CANSQLKQTNYGYTF. DNA of the CDR3: TGTGCCAACAGCCAATTAAAACAGACGAACTATGGCTACACCTTC.